The T cell receptor beta chain described here comes from a study of cytomegalovirus exposure and HLA in healthy donors. This PCR relied on a set of 60 Vbeta primers and 13 Jbeta primers. How the authors handled the data: Unique TCR beta chains totaled some 80 million in a later count, with roughly 11 million of them shared. The data were produced by immunoSEQ multiplex PCR, yet TCRdb's version contains in-frame clones alone and is incomplete. That table is the source of V, J and clone size, and D and trimming were worked out from the DNA. The repertoire holds 75,000 to 80,000 clones, with 78% as singletons. A word on this clone: Its specificity is unknown.

The CDR3 length is 13 residues. Trimming took off 0 bases at V and 4 bases at J, with 5 bases between the two ends. The germline V gene has CDR1 SGHRS and CDR2 YFSETQ. Study-level results: The authors later found TCR association rates varying by HLA locus, with DRB1 most and HLA-C fewest.

The chain carries TRBV5-1 and TRBJ1-5; no reliable D call. The clonotype comes from a woman aged 40 to 49 in good health and CMV-seropositive. The sample comprised PBMCs. Here the CDR3 DNA reads TGCGCCAGCAGCTTGGAGAGTAATCAGCCCCAGCATTTT. Protein: CASSLESNQPQHF.